The present entry profiles one T cell receptor (beta chain) with its context. Here immunoSEQ multiplex PCR was the method, and the copy in TCRdb shows in-frame clones only, minus some. The sample has around 370,000 clones, more than 70% seen once. These data belong to a study of blood T cell repertoires in COVID-19. About the study: Sample material is recorded as cDNA or gDNA derived from T cells, B-cell-depleted T cells, or PBMCs.

Individuals drawn from around 24 US areas were roughly 18 to 95 years old. Membership in each cohort depended on participant-reported clinical history. The CDR3 has 14 amino acids. CDR1 and CDR2 (germline): SGHTA, FQGNSA. With 5 bases removed from V and 1 base from J, the gap between germline ends came to 11 bases. The receptor was isolated from a young woman who had recovered from COVID-19. This rearrangement joins TRBV7-2 to TRBJ1-2; maybe TRBD1 (6 bases). Sample: PBMCs or T cells enriched from blood (not recorded which). This CDR3 is CASSPGAVNYGYTF. DNA of the CDR3: TGTGCCAGCAGCCCAGGGGCCGTTAACTATGGCTACACCTTC. Complete variable domain (other parts from reference TRBV7-2 and TRBJ1-2): GAGVSQSPSNKVTEKGKDVELRCDPISGHTALYWYRQSLGQGLEFLIYFQGNSAPDKSGLPSDRFSAERTGGSVSTLTIQRTQQEDSAVYLCASSPGAVNYGYTFGSGTRLTVV.